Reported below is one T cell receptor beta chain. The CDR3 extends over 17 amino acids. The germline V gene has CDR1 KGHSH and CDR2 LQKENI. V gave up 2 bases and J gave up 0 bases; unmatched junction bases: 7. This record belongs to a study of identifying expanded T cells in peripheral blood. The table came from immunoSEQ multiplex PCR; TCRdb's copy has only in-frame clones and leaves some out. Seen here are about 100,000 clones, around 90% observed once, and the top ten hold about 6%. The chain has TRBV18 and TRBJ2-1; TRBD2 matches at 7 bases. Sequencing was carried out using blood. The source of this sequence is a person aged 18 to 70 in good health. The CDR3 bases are TGTGCCAGCTCACCATCCAGCGGGGTAAGCTCCTACAATGAGCAGTTCTTC. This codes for CASSPSSGVSSYNEQFF.